A single sample is the source of the 9 T cell receptor beta chains below, sequenced in a study of T cell changes during pregnancy in multiple sclerosis. TCRdb's table, derived via immunoSEQ multiplex PCR, lists solely in-frame clones and lacks some. The sample shows roughly 30,000 clones, about nine tenths of them seen only once. The sequenced sample was CD8+ T cells from peripheral blood mononuclear cells, obtained after pregnancy. The receptors were gathered from a female donor with multiple sclerosis, enrolled in a pregnancy study.

The chain is built from TRBV15 and TRBJ2-2; a weak D match, TRBD2 (6 bases). Germline CDR1 and CDR2: LNHNV and YYDKDF (reference sequence). V dropped 1 base and J dropped 6 bases, with 24 bases sitting between them. There are 19 residues in the CDR3. The CDR3 is CATSRADLGLAYTAGELFF. Here the CDR3 DNA reads TGTGCCACCAGCAGAGCTGACTTGGGCCTAGCGTATACCGCCGGGGAGCTGTTTTTT. Full variable domain (rest looked up from reference TRBV15 and TRBJ2-2): DAMVIQNPRYQVTQFGKPVTLSCSQTLNHNVMYWYQQKSSQAPKLLFHYYDKDFNNEADTPDNFQSRRPNTSFCFLDIRSPGLGDTAMYLCATSRADLGLAYTAGELFFGEGSRLTVL.

The rearrangement joins TRBV7-9 to TRBJ2-1; D may be TRBD1 (5 bases). The V end was cut by 0 bases, the J end by 2 bases, with 8 bases between. The CDR3 extends over 15 amino acids. Germline CDR1 SEHNR, CDR2 FQNEAQ (reference sequence). In DNA form, the CDR3 reads TGTGCCAGCAGCTTAGCGGGGCCTACCTACAATGAGCAGTTCTTC. Protein sequence: CASSLAGPTYNEQFF.

This sequence joins TRBV4-3 and TRBJ1-2, with 8 nucleotides matching TRBD1. Germline trimming cut 2 bases from V and 4 bases from J; bases unmatched to any gene: 9. This CDR3 spans 16 amino acids. Germline V gene data show CDR1 as LGHNA and CDR2 as YSLEER. CDR3 region: CASSQSGRGQSYGYTF. CDR3 coding DNA: TGCGCCAGCAGCCAATCCGGCAGGGGGCAATCCTATGGCTACACCTTC.

This clone was counted only a few times. The rearrangement links TRBV19 to TRBJ2-7; 7 bases line up with TRBD2. This CDR3 is built from 13 residues. J was trimmed by 3 bases and V by 4 bases; bases with no gene match: 3. Germline V gene lookup returns CDR1 LNHDA and CDR2 SQIVND (reference sequence). The CDR3 sequence is CASSNGGFYEQYF. In DNA, the CDR3 is TGTGCCAGTAGTAACGGGGGGTTCTACGAGCAGTACTTC.

The V and J genes are TRBV27 and TRBJ1-5; the match to TRBD1 covers 7 bases. The CDR3 is 14 residues long. J was trimmed by 0 bases and V by 7 bases; bases with no gene match: 3. Germline V gene data show CDR1 as MNHEY and CDR2 as SMNVEV (reference sequence). The CDR3 bases are TGTGCCAGCAAGACAGGGTATAGCAATCAGCCCCAGCATTTT. Translating it yields CASKTGYSNQPQHF.

The genes are TRBV6-5 and TRBJ2-2; 7 nucleotides line up with TRBD2. Germline assignment: CDR1 MNHEY and CDR2 SVGAGI. V shed 2 bases, J shed 6 bases, and the junction held 9 bases outside the gene matches. CDR3 length equals 16 residues. CDR3 amino acids: CASSYRWRETPGELFF. CDR3 in DNA: TGTGCCAGCAGTTACAGATGGCGGGAGACTCCCGGGGAGCTGTTTTTT.

The V call is TRBV21-1, the J call TRBJ1-4; the DNA was not used to check the table's D call, TRBD1. TRBV21-1 is a pseudogene. CDR3 length equals 11 residues. CDR3 coding DNA: TGTGCCAGCAGCAAACAGGAAAAACTGTTTTTT. Its protein is CASSKQEKLFF.

This chain joins TRBV7-3 and TRBJ2-1; the D is unclear. The CDR3 has 16 residues. Germline V gene sequence: CDR1 SGHTA, CDR2 FQGTGA. V was pared by 5 bases and J by 0 bases, with 14 bases between. The CDR3 protein is CASSPTSASSYNEQFF. CDR3 nucleotides: TGTGCCAGCAGCCCGACCAGCGCAAGCTCCTACAATGAGCAGTTCTTC.

V gene TRBV27 combines with J gene TRBJ1-5, with 8 bases aligning to TRBD1. Germline trimming cut 1 base from V and 4 bases from J; bases unmatched to any gene: 0. Germline lookup yields CDR1 MNHEY and CDR2 SMNVEV (reference sequence). The CDR3 extends over 14 amino acids. The CDR3: CASSLWTGNQPQHF. CDR3 DNA sequence: TGTGCCAGCAGTTTATGGACAGGGAATCAGCCCCAGCATTTT.